This is a list of T cell receptor beta chains from one sample in a study of shared clonotypes between healthy human individuals. Clones were read by immunoSEQ multiplex PCR, and TCRdb kept only the in-frame ones, dropping some. The table records approximately 530,000 clones, 90% to 96% of them present only once. Sequencing input: naive CD4+ T cells sorted from blood. All receptors derive from a woman aged 30 to 39 in good health. The CDR3 runs from the conserved cysteine through the conserved F or W. The D gene is left open where the match is weak. Rows may omit the clone size; those that give it use once, few, many or a size class.

size: NA
V: TRBV11-3
D: NA
J: TRBJ2-3
CDR3: CASSLDTNGGTDTQYF
DNA: TGTGCCAGCAGCTTAGATACGAATGGTGGCACAGATACGCAGTATTTT

size: NA
V: TRBV18
D: TRBD1
J: TRBJ1-4
CDR3: CASSSSDRVDEKLFF
DNA: TGTGCCAGCTCATCTTCCGACAGGGTGGACGAAAAACTGTTTTTT

size: NA
V: TRBV11-3
D: TRBD1
J: TRBJ2-1
CDR3: CASNRQGADDEQFF
DNA: TGTGCCAGCAACAGACAGGGGGCTGACGATGAGCAGTTCTTC

size: NA
V: TRBV28
D: NA
J: TRBJ2-7
CDR3: CASSLGMSYEQYF
DNA: TGTGCCAGCAGTTTGGGGATGTCCTACGAGCAGTACTTC

size: NA
V: TRBV11-3
D: TRBD1
J: TRBJ2-2
CDR3: CASSPRQGSPGELFF
DNA: TGTGCCAGCAGCCCACGACAGGGTTCGCCCGGGGAGCTGTTTTTT

size: NA
V: TRBV28
D: NA
J: TRBJ2-7
CDR3: CASSLRLGEQYF
DNA: TGTGCCAGCAGTTTAAGGTTGGGCGAGCAGTACTTC

size: NA
V: TRBV6-5
D: NA
J: TRBJ2-3
CDR3: CASSYRHTDTQYF
DNA: TGTGCCAGCAGTTACAGGCACACAGATACGCAGTATTTT

size: NA
V: TRBV7-6
D: NA
J: TRBJ2-7
CDR3: CASSLRGGPSYEQYF
DNA: TGTGCCAGCAGCTTACGGGGCGGGCCATCCTACGAGCAGTACTTC

size: NA
V: TRBV28
D: TRBD2
J: TRBJ2-1
CDR3: CASRLAGAEQFF
DNA: TGTGCCAGCAGACTAGCGGGAGCTGAGCAGTTCTTC

size: NA
V: TRBV27
D: NA
J: TRBJ2-7
CDR3: CATRRFSTEAYEQYF
DNA: TGTGCCACCAGACGGTTCTCCACTGAGGCTTACGAGCAGTACTTC

size: once
V: TRBV27
D: NA
J: TRBJ1-1
CDR3: CASSSFPGGPEAFF
DNA: TGTGCCAGCAGTTCCTTTCCCGGAGGGCCTGAAGCTTTCTTT

size: NA
V: TRBV5-1
D: TRBD2
J: TRBJ2-3
CDR3: CASSLGLAGPTDTQYF
DNA: TGCGCCAGCAGCCTGGGACTAGCGGGGCCCACAGATACGCAGTATTTT

size: NA
V: TRBV10-3
D: NA
J: TRBJ1-2
CDR3: CAISDRSGYTF
DNA: TGTGCCATCAGTGATAGGAGTGGCTACACCTTC

size: NA
V: TRBV7-8
D: TRBD2
J: TRBJ2-2
CDR3: CASSPGTSGINGELFF
DNA: TGTGCCAGCAGCCCTGGGACTAGCGGGATTAACGGGGAGCTGTTTTTT

size: NA
V: TRBV28
D: NA
J: TRBJ1-1
CDR3: CASKKRGVGAEAFF
DNA: TGTGCCAGCAAGAAACGGGGGGTGGGCGCTGAAGCTTTCTTT

size: NA
V: TRBV7-9
D: NA
J: TRBJ1-4
CDR3: CASSLSPGGGRIEKLFF
DNA: TGTGCCAGCAGCCTAAGCCCCGGGGGCGGCCGTATTGAAAAACTGTTTTTT

size: NA
V: TRBV6-7
D: TRBD2
J: TRBJ2-7
CDR3: CASSYLRTSGIPYEQYF
DNA: TGTGCCAGCAGTTACCTTCGGACTAGCGGGATCCCATACGAGCAGTACTTC

size: NA
V: TRBV19
D: NA
J: TRBJ1-5
CDR3: CASSNIGNQPQHF
DNA: TGTGCCAGTAGTAACATCGGGAATCAGCCCCAGCATTTT

size: NA
V: TRBV7-3
D: NA
J: TRBJ1-1
CDR3: CASSLILSGGWNTEAFF
DNA: TGTGCCAGCAGCTTAATTTTATCTGGAGGTTGGAACACTGAAGCTTTCTTT

size: NA
V: TRBV9
D: NA
J: TRBJ1-2
CDR3: CASSVDGQPLGRYTF
DNA: TGTGCCAGCAGCGTAGACGGCCAGCCTTTGGGGAGATACACCTTC

size: NA
V: TRBV27
D: TRBD1
J: TRBJ2-7
CDR3: CASSLQGVGSYEQYF
DNA: TGTGCCAGCAGTTTACAGGGGGTCGGCTCCTACGAGCAGTACTTC

size: NA
V: TRBV10-3
D: NA
J: TRBJ2-7
CDR3: CAISVADPSYEQYF
DNA: TGTGCCATCAGCGTAGCGGACCCCTCCTACGAGCAGTACTTC

size: NA
V: TRBV6-1
D: NA
J: TRBJ1-2
CDR3: CASSEAGGGKGLIYGYTF
DNA: TGTGCCAGCAGTGAAGCGGGGGGAGGAAAAGGGTTAATCTATGGCTACACCTTC

size: NA
V: TRBV10-2
D: NA
J: TRBJ2-1
CDR3: CASSESSGLYNEQFF
DNA: TGCGCCAGCAGTGAATCCAGCGGGCTCTACAATGAGCAGTTCTTC

size: NA
V: TRBV2
D: NA
J: TRBJ2-1
CDR3: CASSDNGPQFF
DNA: TGTGCCAGCAGTGATAACGGGCCGCAGTTCTTC

size: NA
V: TRBV2
D: NA
J: TRBJ2-3
CDR3: CASRYTDTQYF
DNA: TGTGCCAGCAGGTACACAGATACGCAGTATTTT

size: NA
V: TRBV9
D: TRBD1
J: TRBJ2-1
CDR3: CASSPRDRVLNEQFF
DNA: TGTGCCAGCAGCCCCCGGGACAGGGTACTAAATGAGCAGTTCTTC

size: NA
V: TRBV9
D: TRBD1
J: TRBJ2-3
CDR3: CASSVAGGYTDTQYF
DNA: TGTGCCAGCAGCGTAGCAGGGGGCTACACAGATACGCAGTATTTT

size: NA
V: TRBV28
D: NA
J: TRBJ1-1
CDR3: CASNYRRGGAGTEAFF
DNA: TGTGCCAGCAACTACCGACGGGGGGGCGCAGGAACTGAAGCTTTCTTT

size: NA
V: TRBV18
D: TRBD1
J: TRBJ1-1
CDR3: CASSPPGQGNIHTEAFF
DNA: TGTGCCAGCTCACCACCGGGACAGGGGAATATTCACACTGAAGCTTTCTTT

size: NA
V: TRBV4-2
D: NA
J: TRBJ2-7
CDR3: CASSQDGWGHNEQYF
DNA: TGTGCCAGCAGCCAAGATGGGTGGGGGCACAACGAGCAGTACTTC

size: NA
V: TRBV28
D: TRBD1
J: TRBJ1-4
CDR3: CASSLGDRFNEKLFF
DNA: TGTGCCAGCAGCCTAGGGGACAGATTTAATGAAAAACTGTTTTTT

size: NA
V: TRBV7-9
D: TRBD2
J: TRBJ2-7
CDR3: CASSQTSGSYEQYF
DNA: TGTGCCAGCAGCCAAACTAGCGGGAGCTACGAGCAGTACTTC

size: NA
V: TRBV7-2
D: NA
J: TRBJ2-1
CDR3: CASSEDFAHYNEQFF
DNA: TGTGCCAGCAGCGAGGACTTCGCCCACTACAATGAGCAGTTCTTC

size: NA
V: TRBV7-6
D: TRBD2
J: TRBJ2-7
CDR3: CASSTRIAGDWREQYF
DNA: TGTGCCAGCAGCACACGCATAGCGGGAGATTGGCGCGAGCAGTACTTC

size: NA
V: TRBV10-3
D: TRBD2
J: TRBJ2-1
CDR3: CAIKGLAGDLNEQFF
DNA: TGTGCCATCAAAGGACTAGCGGGAGATCTCAATGAGCAGTTCTTC